The 19 T cell receptor beta chains in this list originate from one sample, sequenced in a study of cytomegalovirus exposure and HLA in healthy donors. PCR primers comprised 60 Vbeta and 13 Jbeta primers. Clones were sequenced by immunoSEQ multiplex PCR, and TCRdb holds only the in-frame ones, with some missing. Of a few hundred thousand clones listed, approximately 70% were seen once; the top ten hold 1.8%. Sample: PBMCs. These receptors all stem from a woman in her 30s in good health and CMV-seronegative.

DNA of the CDR3: TGTGCCAGCAGCCGAGGGACTTTAGCTAACTATGGCTACACCTTC. It is translated as CASSRGTLANYGYTF. The gene calls are TRBV5-6 and TRBJ1-2, with D possibly being TRBD1 (5 bases). Trimming cost V 4 bases and J 0 bases, with 13 bases left between them. This CDR3 region has 15 residues. CDR1 SGHDT and CDR2 YYEEEE come from the germline V gene.

The chain combines TRBV7-9 with TRBJ2-3; TRBD2 matches at 9 bases. Germline V lookup: CDR1 SEHNR, CDR2 FQNEAQ (reference sequence). Trimming took 5 bases from V and 1 from J; bases not matched to a gene: 10. The length of the CDR3 is 17 residues. For the CDR3, the DNA is TGTGCCAGCAGCCCAAGGGGTCAGCGGGGGGGCACAGATACGCAGTATTTT. Translation: CASSPRGQRGGTDTQYF.

The chain is built from TRBV30 and TRBJ1-2; D gene ambiguous. The CDR3 is 13 residues long. V was clipped by 5 bases and J by 7 bases, with 17 bases between them. CDR1 and CDR2 from the germline V gene are GTSNPN and SVGIG (reference sequence). CDR3: CAWALTGRSGYTF. CDR3 nucleotide sequence: TGTGCCTGGGCCCTGACGGGGAGGTCTGGCTACACCTTC.

The chain carries TRBV21-1 and TRBJ2-5; the table's D call TRBD1 went unverified against the DNA. The J call may be mistaken, given a closer DNA end match to TRBJ2-7. TRBV21-1 is a listed pseudogene. This CDR3 contains 15 residues. The CDR3 is CASSKSRGQGYEQYF. In nucleotides, the CDR3 is TGTGCCAGCAGCAAATCCAGGGGCCAAGGCTACGAGCAGTACTTC.

A single count supports this clone. The V and J genes are TRBV5-1 and TRBJ1-2; tentative D call: TRBD1 (5 bases). V was pared by 3 bases and J by 4 bases, with 19 bases between. This CDR3 is built from 16 residues. The germline V gene encodes CDR1 SGHRS and CDR2 YFSETQ. CDR3 sequence (DNA): TGCGCCAGCAGCTCGGATGGGCCGGGGGATTCCTATGGCTACACCTTC. Translation gives CASSSDGPGDSYGYTF. The whole variable domain, filled in from reference TRBV5-1 and TRBJ1-2, reads KAGVTQTPRYLIKTRGQQVTLSCSPISGHRSVSWYQQTPGQGLQFLFEYFSETQRNKGNFPGRFSGRQFSNSRSEMNVSTLELGDSALYLCASSSDGPGDSYGYTFGSGTRLTVV.

Only a few counts were recorded for this clone. The chain uses TRBV19 and TRBJ1-1; a possible D gene is TRBD1 (5 bases). V lost 3 bases, J lost 0 bases, and 11 bases lay in between. The CDR3 loop spans 15 amino acids. Germline CDR1 LNHDA, CDR2 SQIVND (reference sequence). The chain's CDR3 is CASSMYQGLNTEAFF. The CDR3 coding sequence is TGTGCCAGTAGTATGTACCAGGGTTTGAACACTGAAGCTTTCTTT.

The chain recombines TRBV6-5 with TRBJ1-1; D call uncertain. This CDR3 contains 13 residues. V was clipped by 7 bases and J by 6 bases, with 15 bases between them. Germline V gene sequence: CDR1 MNHEY, CDR2 SVGAGI. The chain's CDR3 is CASINTVKAEAFF. Here the CDR3 DNA reads TGTGCCAGCATTAACACAGTGAAAGCTGAAGCTTTCTTT.

This clone was counted between two and nine times. The V call is TRBV2, the J call TRBJ1-1; D is possibly TRBD1 (5 bases). The V and J ends lost 2 bases and 1 base respectively, with 5 bases between them. Per the germline V gene, CDR1 is SNHLY and CDR2 is FYNNEI. The CDR3 extends over 13 amino acids. In DNA, the CDR3 is TGTGCCAGCAGTGAAACAGGGAACACTGAAGCTTTCTTT. Translation gives CASSETGNTEAFF.

Comments on this clone: Other nucleotide sequences from this sample produce the same CDR3. The chain carries TRBV4-1 and TRBJ1-2; the D is unclear. The CDR3 covers 15 residues. The ends were cut back, 1 base at V and 1 base at J, with 10 bases in the middle. The germline gives CDR1 MGHRA, CDR2 YSYEKL. Written as DNA, the CDR3 is TGCGCCAGCAGCCAAGGGACTGGTGATAACTATGGCTACACCTTC. This encodes CASSQGTGDNYGYTF.

The chain links TRBV7-2 to TRBJ2-7; 9 bases align to TRBD2. Germline CDR1 SGHTA, CDR2 FQGNSA. The CDR3 is 15 residues long. With 3 bases clipped from V and 3 bases from J, the junction kept 6 bases outside the gene matches. CDR3 residues: CASSFPGLAHYEQYF. DNA for the CDR3: TGTGCCAGCAGCTTCCCTGGACTAGCGCACTACGAGCAGTACTTC.

About this clone: One junction end disagrees with the germline gene, perhaps due to a read error. This chain joins TRBV5-4 and TRBJ1-1; TRBD1 might be the D (5 bases). CDR1 SGHNT and CDR2 YYREEE come from the germline V gene (reference sequence). The CDR3 is 17 residues long. CDR3 region: CVSSFGPPGDSNTEAFF. The CDR3 nucleotides are TGTGTCAGCAGCTTCGGGCCCCCGGGGGATTCGAACACTGAAGCTTTCTTT.

Note on this clone: The CDR3 does not close with the conserved phenylalanine or tryptophan, likely indicating a read error. This sequence joins TRBV5-4 and TRBJ1-1; the D gene is possibly TRBD1 (6 bases). This CDR3 has 17 residues. The germline CDR1 and CDR2 sequences are SGHNT and YYREEE (reference sequence). V was clipped by 4 bases and J by 0 bases, with 19 bases between them. Here the CDR3 DNA reads TGTGCCAGCAGCCGGAGAATACAGGGAGATATGAACACTGAAGCTTTCTTG. It is translated as CASSRRIQGDMNTEAFL.

The CDR3 bases are TGTGCCAGCAGGTTGGACAGGCGATTTACTGAAGCTTTCTTT. Protein: CASRLDRRFTEAFF. This chain links TRBV2 with TRBJ1-1; TRBD1 matches at 7 bases. Trimming removed 6 bases from V and 5 bases from J; junction bases left unmatched: 9. Germline CDR1 SNHLY, CDR2 FYNNEI. The CDR3 covers 14 residues.

The V gene is TRBV7-3, the J gene TRBJ2-1; 8 bases map to TRBD2. There are 18 residues in the CDR3. The V segment lost 2 bases and the J segment 7 bases; nucleotides outside the gene matches: 16. Per the germline V gene, CDR1 is SGHTA and CDR2 is FQGTGA. For the CDR3, the DNA is TGTGCCAGCAGCTTATCGGGAGGGGGGGACTACCCCCTAAATGAGCAGTTCTTC. This translates into CASSLSGGGDYPLNEQFF.

As concerns this clone: A read error may explain this, as a much larger clone is one base away. This CDR3 is also generated by other DNA sequences in the sample. The chain has TRBV19 and TRBJ2-2, with D possibly matching TRBD1 (6 bases). From germline, CDR1 is LNHDA and CDR2 SQIVND (reference sequence). The germline V and J ends were trimmed by 5 bases and 4 bases, with 11 bases remaining between them. This CDR3 region has 14 residues. The CDR3 nucleotides are TGTGCCAGTAGTCTGGGGGCGAGCACCGGGGAGCTGTTTTTT. Its protein product is CASSLGASTGELFF.

The chain recombines TRBV14 with TRBJ2-7; tentatively, D is TRBD2 (6 bases). Germline V CDR1 and CDR2: SGHDN, FVKESK. The CDR3 has 14 residues. Trimming shortened V by 1 base and J by 2 bases, and 9 bases separated the two germline ends. CDR3 sequence (DNA): TGTGCCAGCAGCCAAGCGGGAGAGACCTACGAGCAGTACTTC. It is translated as CASSQAGETYEQYF.

Note on this clone: The conserved phenylalanine or tryptophan normally closing the CDR3 is absent here, so this likely arose from a read error. V gene TRBV5-4 combines with J gene TRBJ1-1; D not resolved. There are 11 residues in the CDR3. Germline V gene lookup returns CDR1 SGHNT and CDR2 YYREEE (reference sequence). Trimming took off 6 bases at V and 5 bases at J, with 8 bases between the two ends. In nucleotides, the CDR3 is TGTGCCAGCACCATGGGGACTGAAGCTTTCTTG. Amino acids: CASTMGTEAFL.

The chain has TRBV30 and TRBJ2-1, with D perhaps TRBD1 (5 bases). From germline, CDR1 is GTSNPN and CDR2 SVGIG (reference sequence). The CDR3 spans 11 residues. Trimming took off 4 bases at V and 9 bases at J, with 10 bases between the two ends. This CDR3 is CAWTRVGEQFF. For the CDR3, the DNA is TGTGCCTGGACCAGGGTGGGTGAGCAGTTCTTC.

The chain recombines TRBV4-1 with TRBJ2-5; 10 bases line up with TRBD1. Germline V gives CDR1 MGHRA, CDR2 YSYEKL. The CDR3 has 13 amino acids. V lost 5 bases, J lost 6 bases, and 3 bases stayed unmatched. CDR3 DNA sequence: TGCGCCAGCAGCGGACAGGGGGAAAAGACCCAGTACTTC. Encoded protein: CASSGQGEKTQYF.